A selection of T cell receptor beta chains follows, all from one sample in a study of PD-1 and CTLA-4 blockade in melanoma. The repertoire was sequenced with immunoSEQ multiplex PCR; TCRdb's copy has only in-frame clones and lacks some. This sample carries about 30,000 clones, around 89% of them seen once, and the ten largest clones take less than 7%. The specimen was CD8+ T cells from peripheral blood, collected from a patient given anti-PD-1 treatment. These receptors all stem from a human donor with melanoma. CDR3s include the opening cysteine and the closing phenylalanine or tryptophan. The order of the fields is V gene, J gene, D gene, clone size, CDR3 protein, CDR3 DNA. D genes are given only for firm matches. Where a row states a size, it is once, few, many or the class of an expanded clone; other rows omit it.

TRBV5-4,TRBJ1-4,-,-,CASSSRTDTNEKLFF,TGTGCCAGCAGCTCAAGGACTGATACTAATGAAAAACTGTTTTTT
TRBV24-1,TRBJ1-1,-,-,CATSENWGTEAFF,TGTGCCACCAGTGAAAACTGGGGCACTGAAGCTTTCTTT
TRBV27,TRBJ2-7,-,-,CASSLSPPYEQYF,TGTGCCAGCAGTTTATCCCCCCCGTACGAGCAGTACTTC
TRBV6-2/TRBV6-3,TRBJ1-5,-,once,CASSYLADSNQPQHF,TGTGCCAGCAGTTACCTGGCAGATAGCAATCAGCCCCAGCATTTT
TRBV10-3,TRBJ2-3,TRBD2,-,CAIGTSGGEDTQYF,TGTGCCATCGGGACTAGCGGGGGAGAAGATACGCAGTATTTT
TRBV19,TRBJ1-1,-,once,CASLSGSASGAFF,TGTGCCAGTCTCAGTGGGTCCGCCTCAGGCGCTTTCTTT
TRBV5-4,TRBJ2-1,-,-,CASSFRGLYNEQFF,TGTGCCAGCAGTTTCCGGGGACTCTACAATGAGCAGTTCTTC
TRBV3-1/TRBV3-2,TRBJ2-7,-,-,CASSQDRGGSRYEQYF,TGTGCCAGCAGCCAAGATCGCGGGGGCTCCCGCTACGAGCAGTACTTC
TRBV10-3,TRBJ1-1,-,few,CAISAEGTEAFF,TGTGCCATCAGCGCAGAGGGCACTGAAGCTTTCTTT
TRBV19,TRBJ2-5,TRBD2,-,CASSPTSGGWETQYF,TGTGCCAGTAGCCCGACTAGCGGGGGGTGGGAGACCCAGTACTTC
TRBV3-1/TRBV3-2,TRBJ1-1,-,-,CASSVTGLNTEAFF,TGTGCCAGCAGCGTTACAGGGTTAAACACTGAAGCTTTCTTT
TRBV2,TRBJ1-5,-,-,CASSEGGTPQHF,TGTGCCAGCAGTGAGGGAGGGACCCCCCAGCATTTT
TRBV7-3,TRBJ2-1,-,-,CASSLGGSLYNEQFF,TGTGCCAGCAGCTTAGGAGGCAGTTTATACAATGAGCAGTTCTTC
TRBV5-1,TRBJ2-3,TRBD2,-,CASSSSGGTDTQYF,TGCGCCAGCAGCTCCAGCGGGGGCACAGATACGCAGTATTTT
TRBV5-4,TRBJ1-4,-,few,CASSLPDINEKLFF,TGTGCCAGCAGCTTGCCGGATATCAATGAAAAACTGTTTTTT
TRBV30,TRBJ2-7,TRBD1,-,CASSRGSEQYF,TGTGCCTCAAGCAGGGGGAGTGAGCAGTACTTC
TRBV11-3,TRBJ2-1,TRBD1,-,CASSLGRTGSYNEQFF,TGTGCCAGCAGCTTAGGGCGGACAGGCTCCTACAATGAGCAGTTCTTC
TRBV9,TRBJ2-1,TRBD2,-,CASSGGASGADEQFF,TGTGCCAGCAGCGGTGGGGCGAGCGGGGCCGATGAGCAGTTCTTC
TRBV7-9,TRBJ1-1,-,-,CASSGGVNTEAFF,TGTGCCAGCAGCGGAGGTGTGAACACTGAAGCTTTCTTT
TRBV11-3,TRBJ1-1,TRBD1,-,CASSLLESRGRKPENTEAFF,TGTGCCAGCAGCTTACTAGAGAGCAGGGGGCGCAAGCCGGAGAACACTGAAGCTTTCTTT
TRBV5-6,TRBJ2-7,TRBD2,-,CASSPGLAIGEQYF,TGTGCCAGCAGCCCGGGACTAGCGATCGGCGAGCAGTACTTC
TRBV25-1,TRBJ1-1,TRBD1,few,CASSGDSFMNTEAFF,TGTGCCAGCAGTGGGGACAGTTTCATGAACACTGAAGCTTTCTTT
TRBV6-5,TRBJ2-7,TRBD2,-,CASGTLGTSYEQYF,TGTGCCAGCGGAACCCTCGGGACTAGCTACGAGCAGTACTTC
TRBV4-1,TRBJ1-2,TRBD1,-,CASSQDGDRGNTNYGYTF,TGCGCCAGCAGCCAAGATGGGGACAGGGGTAACACTAACTATGGCTACACCTTC
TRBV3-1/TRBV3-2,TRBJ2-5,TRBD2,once,CASSMGLAGLETQYF,TGTGCCAGCAGCATGGGACTAGCGGGGTTAGAGACCCAGTACTTC
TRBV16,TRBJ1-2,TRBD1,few,CASSPKPQGYYGYTF,TGTGCCAGCAGCCCCAAACCACAGGGGTACTATGGCTACACCTTC
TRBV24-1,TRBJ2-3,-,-,CATSDLCQNTDTQYF,TGTGCCACCAGTGATTTGTGTCAGAACACAGATACGCAGTATTTT
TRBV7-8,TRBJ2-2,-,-,CASSLERSGTGGELFF,TGTGCCAGCAGCTTGGAACGTTCCGGGACGGGCGGGGAGCTGTTTTTT
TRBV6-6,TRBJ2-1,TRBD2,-,CASSSDHSGGANEQFF,TGTGCCAGCAGTTCCGATCATAGCGGGGGGGCGAATGAGCAGTTCTTC
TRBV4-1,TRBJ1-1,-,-,CASSQGRNTEAFF,TGCGCCAGCAGCCAGGGAAGAAACACTGAAGCTTTCTTT
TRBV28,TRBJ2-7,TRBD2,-,CASSSGTTGEQYF,TGTGCCAGCAGCAGCGGGACGACGGGGGAGCAGTACTTC
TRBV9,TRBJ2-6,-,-,CASSVVPIGSGANVLTF,TGTGCCAGCAGCGTAGTCCCAATTGGCTCTGGGGCCAACGTCCTGACTTTC
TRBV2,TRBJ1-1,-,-,CASSEARGFNTEAFF,TGTGCCAGCAGTGAAGCGAGGGGCTTTAACACTGAAGCTTTCTTT
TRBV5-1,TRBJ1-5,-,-,CASSLRGVEGQPQHF,TGCGCCAGCAGCTTGAGAGGGGTAGAGGGACAGCCCCAGCATTTT
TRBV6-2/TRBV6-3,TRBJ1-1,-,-,CASSYGASNTEAFF,TGTGCCAGCAGTTACGGCGCGTCGAACACTGAAGCTTTCTTT
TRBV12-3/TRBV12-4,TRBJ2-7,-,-,CASSLGGLAEQYF,TGTGCCAGCAGTTTGGGGGGGCTGGCCGAGCAGTACTTC